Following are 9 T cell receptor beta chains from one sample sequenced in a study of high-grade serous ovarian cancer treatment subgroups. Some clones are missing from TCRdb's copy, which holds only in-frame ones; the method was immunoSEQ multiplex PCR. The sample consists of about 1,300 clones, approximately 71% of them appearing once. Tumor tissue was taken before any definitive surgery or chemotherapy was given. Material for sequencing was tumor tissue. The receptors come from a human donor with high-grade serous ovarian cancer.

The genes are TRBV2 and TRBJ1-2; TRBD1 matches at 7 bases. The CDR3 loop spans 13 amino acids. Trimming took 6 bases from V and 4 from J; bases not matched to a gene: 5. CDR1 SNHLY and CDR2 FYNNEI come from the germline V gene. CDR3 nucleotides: TGTGCCAGCAGGATGACAGGGACCTATGGCTACACCTTC. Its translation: CASRMTGTYGYTF.

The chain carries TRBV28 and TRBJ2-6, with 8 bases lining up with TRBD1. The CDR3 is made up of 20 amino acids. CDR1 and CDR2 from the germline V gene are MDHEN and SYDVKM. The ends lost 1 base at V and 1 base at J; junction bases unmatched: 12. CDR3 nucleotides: TGTGCCAGCAGTTTATTGTTCGCGACAGGGGCTGTTTCTGGGGCCAACGTCCTGACTTTC. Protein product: CASSLLFATGAVSGANVLTF.

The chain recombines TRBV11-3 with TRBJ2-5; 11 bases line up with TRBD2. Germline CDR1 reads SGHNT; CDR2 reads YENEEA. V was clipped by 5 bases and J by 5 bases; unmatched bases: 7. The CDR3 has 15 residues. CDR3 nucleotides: TGTGCCAGCAGCAAGGGACTAGCGGAGGGGGAGACCCAGTACTTC. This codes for CASSKGLAEGETQYF.

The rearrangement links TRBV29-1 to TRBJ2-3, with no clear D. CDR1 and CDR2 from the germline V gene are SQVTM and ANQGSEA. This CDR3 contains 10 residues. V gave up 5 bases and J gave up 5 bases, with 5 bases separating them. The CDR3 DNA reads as TGCAGCGTTTTGCTAGATACGCAGTATTTT. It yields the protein CSVLLDTQYF.

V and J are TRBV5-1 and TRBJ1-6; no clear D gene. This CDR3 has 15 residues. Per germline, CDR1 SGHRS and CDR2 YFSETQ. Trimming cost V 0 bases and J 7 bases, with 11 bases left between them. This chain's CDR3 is CASSLGGLGNSPLHF. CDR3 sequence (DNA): TGCGCCAGCAGCTTGGGTGGTCTCGGAAATTCACCCCTCCACTTT.

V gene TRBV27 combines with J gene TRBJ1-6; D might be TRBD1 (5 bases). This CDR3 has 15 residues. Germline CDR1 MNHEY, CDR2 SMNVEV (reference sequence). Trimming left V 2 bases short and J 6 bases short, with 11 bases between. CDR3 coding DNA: TGTGCCAGCAGTTTAACGGGGGTACTTAATTCACCCCTCCACTTT. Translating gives CASSLTGVLNSPLHF.

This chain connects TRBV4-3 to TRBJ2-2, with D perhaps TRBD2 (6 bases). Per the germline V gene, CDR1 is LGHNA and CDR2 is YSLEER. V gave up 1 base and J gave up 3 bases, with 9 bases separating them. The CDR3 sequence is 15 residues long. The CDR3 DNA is TGCGCCAGCAGCCAAGGTAGCGGTGACACCGGGGAGCTGTTTTTT. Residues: CASSQGSGDTGELFF.

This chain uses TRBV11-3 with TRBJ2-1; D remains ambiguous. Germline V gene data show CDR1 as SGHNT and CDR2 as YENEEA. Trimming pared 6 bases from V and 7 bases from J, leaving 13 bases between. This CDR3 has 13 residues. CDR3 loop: CASRPPSGNEQFF. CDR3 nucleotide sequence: TGTGCCAGCAGGCCGCCCTCAGGAAATGAGCAGTTCTTC.

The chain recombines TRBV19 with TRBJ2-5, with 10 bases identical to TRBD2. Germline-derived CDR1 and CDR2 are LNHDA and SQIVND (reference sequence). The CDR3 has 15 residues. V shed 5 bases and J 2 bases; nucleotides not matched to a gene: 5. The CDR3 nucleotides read TGTGCCAGTAGTGTCCTGACTAGCGGGCAAGAGACCCAGTACTTC. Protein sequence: CASSVLTSGQETQYF.